Below, one T cell receptor beta chain is given with its context. No antigen is known for it. The sample holds no much larger clone one base away, and base qualities are not on file. CDR1 SGHDN and CDR2 FVKESK are derived from the germline V gene. Compared with germline, V lacks 4 bases and J lacks 0 bases; bases without a gene match: 6. Its CDR3 holds 15 amino acids, cysteine through phenylalanine. The kept DNA is CDR3 alone, 45 bases in frame from the first base. This sample stems from a study of technical replicates of blood from a handful of donors (TCRdb year 2017). Preparation of the library involved the immunoSEQ multiplex PCR assay. TCRdb provides this immuneACCESS table in a form limited to in-frame rearrangements. Some clones are lacking; in checked studies, under half of them reflect an unresolved V gene, and why the rest are absent is not known. This sample holds about 62,000 clones; 85% to 90% were observed only once. Jointly, the top ten make up around 4.9% of the sample.

The receptor comes from a human donor in good health. Some clones in this sample may be carry-over from other donors' samples. The specimen sequenced was PBMCs. The chain couples TRBV14 to TRBJ2-7; TRBD1 agrees with 7 junctional bases. DNA sequence: TGTGCCAGCAGCCCCTACCGGGACAGCTCCTACGAGCAGTACTTC. It translates as CASSPYRDSSYEQYF.